One sample yielded the 15 T cell receptor beta chains listed below, sequenced in a study of blood T cell repertoires in COVID-19. Libraries were prepared by immunoSEQ multiplex PCR; TCRdb keeps only in-frame clonotypes and omits some of them. The table records 250,000 to 300,000 clones, roughly 90% of them present only once. Material: PBMCs or T cells enriched from blood (not recorded which). These receptors were obtained from a woman aged 40 to 50 with acute COVID-19.

The J gene is TRBJ1-1, the V gene TRBV19, with D unresolved. Trimming cost V 3 bases and J 0 bases, with 11 bases left between them. The CDR3 spans 15 residues. From germline, CDR1 is LNHDA and CDR2 SQIVND (reference sequence). This CDR3 reads CASSIGRTMNTEAFF. CDR3 DNA sequence: TGTGCCAGTAGTATCGGACGGACTATGAACACTGAAGCTTTCTTT.

The chain carries TRBV3-1 (or the pseudogene TRBV3-2) and TRBJ2-1; 7 bases are a match to TRBD1. CDR1 LGHDT and CDR2 YNNKEL come from the germline V gene (reference sequence). The CDR3 is made up of 16 amino acids. V was clipped by 1 base and J by 7 bases; unmatched bases: 10. CDR3 sequence reads: CASSQVIDREVNEQFF. CDR3 DNA: TGTGCCAGCAGCCAAGTGATCGACAGGGAAGTAAATGAGCAGTTCTTC.

V and J are TRBV18 and TRBJ2-1; D unclear. This CDR3 region has 15 residues. V lost 0 bases, J lost 8 bases, and 14 bases lay in between. CDR1 and CDR2 (germline): KGHSH, LQKENI. As DNA, the CDR3 is TGTGCCAGCTCACCACCGAGTGGAGCAAACGATGAGCAGTTCTTC. This sequence encodes CASSPPSGANDEQFF.

V usage is TRBV4-1 and J usage is TRBJ1-5; TRBD1 agrees at 7 bases. V trimming: 1 base; J trimming: 4 bases; junction bases outside the gene matches: 4. Germline CDR1 is MGHRA and CDR2 is YSYEKL. The CDR3 is 15 amino acids. The CDR3 is CASSQGGGENQPQHF. CDR3 nucleotides: TGCGCCAGCAGCCAAGGAGGGGGCGAGAATCAGCCCCAGCATTTT.

The chain has TRBV29-1 and TRBJ2-1, with 11 bases that match TRBD2. The germline gives CDR1 SQVTM, CDR2 ANQGSEA. V gave up 3 bases and J gave up 9 bases; unmatched junction bases: 10. CDR3 length: 15 residues. The CDR3: CSVEVLAGVNGEQFF. CDR3 DNA: TGCAGCGTTGAGGTACTAGCGGGAGTGAATGGTGAGCAGTTCTTC.

The chain uses TRBV11-2 and TRBJ1-2; 7 bases agree with TRBD1. The V gene end was trimmed by 5 bases and the J gene end by 8 bases; junction bases not matched to a gene: 5. Per the germline V gene, CDR1 is SGHAT and CDR2 is FQNNGV. The CDR3 is 12 amino acids. The CDR3 sequence: CASSRDREGYTF. CDR3 DNA sequence: TGTGCCAGCAGCCGCGACAGGGAGGGCTACACCTTC.

This chain links TRBV6-5 with TRBJ1-2; no reliable D call. The V end was cut by 2 bases, the J end by 4 bases, with 8 bases between. From germline, CDR1 is MNHEY and CDR2 SVGAGI. This CDR3 comprises 13 residues. Here the CDR3 DNA reads TGTGCCAGCAGTTACGCGCATTTCTATGGCTACACCTTC. It is translated as CASSYAHFYGYTF.

The CDR3 region is CASSRPGQGRIEQYF. The DNA of the CDR3 is TGTGCCAGCAGCCGACCGGGACAGGGTCGGATCGAGCAGTACTTC. V gene TRBV6-2 or TRBV6-3 combines with J gene TRBJ2-7; TRBD1 agrees at 9 bases. The CDR3 has 15 amino acids. Germline lookup yields CDR1 MNHEY and CDR2 SVGEGT. Trimming at V came to 6 bases and at J to 6 bases, leaving 12 bases not matched to a gene.

The chain combines TRBV30 with TRBJ1-3; D ambiguous. Looked up from germline, CDR1 is GTSNPN and CDR2 is SVGIG (reference sequence). The V end lost 0 bases, the J end lost 2 bases, and 17 bases lay between the germline ends. The CDR3 sequence is 17 residues long. CDR3 amino acids: CAWSVARTLATGNTIYF. CDR3 bases: TGTGCCTGGAGTGTAGCCCGAACCCTAGCCACTGGAAACACCATATATTTT.

The rearrangement joins TRBV7-9 to TRBJ1-2, with TRBD1 matching 10 bases. Germline V lookup: CDR1 SEHNR, CDR2 FQNEAQ (reference sequence). This CDR3 has 15 residues. V was clipped by 5 bases and J by 6 bases; unmatched bases: 9. DNA for the CDR3: TGTGCCAGCAGCAAATCCGGGACAGGGGTTCATGGCTACACCTTC. Translated: CASSKSGTGVHGYTF.

The V and J genes are TRBV11-1 and TRBJ2-7, with 8 bases identical to TRBD2. The CDR3 is 15 amino acids. Germline CDR1 is SGHAT and CDR2 is FQDESV (reference sequence). With 5 bases clipped from V and 0 bases from J, the junction kept 6 bases outside the gene matches. The DNA for the CDR3 is TGTGCCAGCAGCCCCGTGAGCGGGAGCTCCTACGAGCAGTACTTC. Translating gives CASSPVSGSSYEQYF.

The chain has TRBV2 and TRBJ2-1, with 16 bases lining up with TRBD2. This CDR3 region has 16 residues. Germline V gives CDR1 SNHLY, CDR2 FYNNEI. The V and J ends lost 6 bases and 9 bases, in that order; junction bases with no gene match: 8. Written as DNA, the CDR3 is TGTGCCAGCAGGGGACTAGCGGGAGGGATACAGGGTGAGCAGTTCTTC. It yields the protein CASRGLAGGIQGEQFF.

V and J are TRBV10-3 and TRBJ2-7; D unresolved. The V end was cut by 9 bases, the J end by 2 bases, with 11 bases between. The CDR3 length is 12 residues. Germline V lookup: CDR1 ENHRY, CDR2 SYGVKD. The CDR3 DNA is TGTGCCATATCTCCAGAGGCCTACGAGCAGTACTTC. It encodes CAISPEAYEQYF.

The rearrangement uses TRBV18 and TRBJ2-5; 10 bases are a match to TRBD2. The CDR3 length is 15 residues. Germline CDR1 reads KGHSH; CDR2 reads LQKENI. With 5 bases clipped from V and 4 bases from J, the junction kept 7 bases outside the gene matches. The CDR3 sequence is CASSSLAGVVETQYF. In DNA form, the CDR3 reads TGTGCCAGCTCATCCCTAGCGGGAGTTGTAGAGACCCAGTACTTC.

This clone was detected a few times. J is TRBJ1-6 and V is TRBV7-3; 8 nucleotides match TRBD1. V was clipped by 6 bases and J by 13 bases; unmatched bases: 5. The germline V gene has CDR1 SGHTA and CDR2 FQGTGA. There are 12 residues in the CDR3. CDR3 nucleotide sequence: TGTGCCAGCAGTACAGGGGGTGCGCCCCTCCACTTT. The encoded protein is CASSTGGAPLHF.